These 30 T cell receptor beta chains came from one sample sequenced in a study of shared clonotypes between healthy human individuals. Only in-frame clones appear in the TCRdb table, and some are missing; sequencing was by immunoSEQ multiplex PCR. This repertoire shows around 1.6 million clones, nearly 99% found once; its top ten account for about 0.4%. Sequencing was done on a sample of naive CD4+ T cells sorted from blood. Subset noted: CD45RA+ positively selected. The receptor source for this set is a man younger than 45 in good health.

The gene calls are TRBV18 and TRBJ1-4; D possibly corresponds to TRBD1 (5 bases). CDR3 size: 17 residues. Trimming shortened V by 3 bases and J by 0 bases, and 14 bases separated the two germline ends. Per the germline V gene, CDR1 is KGHSH and CDR2 is LQKENI. Here the CDR3 reads CASSPHPLTATNEKLFF. For the CDR3, the DNA is TGTGCCAGCTCACCCCATCCCCTGACAGCAACTAATGAAAAACTGTTTTTT. Variable domain in full (rest from reference TRBV18 and TRBJ1-4): NAGVMQNPRHLVRRRGQEARLRCSPMKGHSHVYWYRQLPEEGLKFMVYLQKENIIDESGMPKERFSAEFPKEGPSILRIQQVVRGDSAAYFCASSPHPLTATNEKLFFGSGTQLSVL.

The chain recombines TRBV19 with TRBJ2-6, with 8 bases matching TRBD1. Germline-derived CDR1 and CDR2 are LNHDA and SQIVND (reference sequence). The CDR3 is made up of 18 amino acids. With 2 bases clipped from V and 2 bases from J, the junction kept 8 bases outside the gene matches. CDR3 nucleotides: TGTGCCAGTAGTATAACAGGGGGTGTCATAACTGGGGCCAACGTCCTGACTTTC. Residues: CASSITGGVITGANVLTF.

The chain uses TRBV7-9 and TRBJ1-1, with a tentative D call TRBD1 (6 bases). V gave up 5 bases and J gave up 7 bases, with 11 bases separating them. The CDR3 loop spans 12 amino acids. Germline assignment: CDR1 SEHNR and CDR2 FQNEAQ (reference sequence). CDR3 sequence: CASSQQGREAFF. As DNA, the CDR3 is TGTGCCAGCAGCCAACAGGGACGTGAAGCTTTCTTT.

This chain uses TRBV7-2 with TRBJ1-1, with D perhaps matching TRBD1 (5 bases). The germline CDR1 and CDR2 sequences are SGHTA and FQGNSA. CDR3 length: 14 residues. With 3 bases removed from V and 4 bases from J, the gap between germline ends came to 12 bases. The CDR3 protein is CASSFPGRITEAFF. The CDR3 nucleotides read TGTGCCAGCAGCTTTCCGGGGCGAATCACTGAAGCTTTCTTT.

The rearrangement uses TRBV7-8 and TRBJ1-2; 8 positions agree with TRBD1. In germline, CDR1 is SGHVS, CDR2 FQNEAQ. The CDR3 contains 12 residues. With 5 bases clipped from V and 8 bases from J, the junction kept 4 bases outside the gene matches. This CDR3 reads CASSPTGAGYTF. The CDR3 DNA reads TGTGCCAGCAGCCCGACAGGGGCGGGCTACACCTTC.

This clone was counted a single time. The V call is TRBV15, the J call TRBJ2-4; D gene uncertain. Trimming removed 3 bases from V and 0 bases from J, with 12 bases in between. From germline, CDR1 is LNHNV and CDR2 YYDKDF (reference sequence). The CDR3 has 16 amino acids. The CDR3 coding sequence is TGTGCCACCAGCAGTAGGGTAGCCCAAGCCAAAAACATTCAGTACTTC. It yields the protein CATSSRVAQAKNIQYF.

The rearrangement uses TRBV21-1 and TRBJ2-5; the table gives TRBD1 as D, unverified against the DNA. TRBV21-1 represents a pseudogene. This CDR3 is 16 amino acids long. The CDR3 loop reads CASSPRDRATQETQYF. Here the CDR3 DNA reads TGTGCCAGCAGCCCCCGGGACAGGGCCACACAAGAGACCCAGTACTTC.

This clone was seen only once. The V gene is TRBV28, the J gene TRBJ1-2, with a tentative D call TRBD1 (6 bases). V was trimmed by 0 bases and J by 8 bases, leaving 19 bases between them. The CDR3 has 16 residues. The germline V gene encodes CDR1 MDHEN and CDR2 SYDVKM. The CDR3 bases are TGTGCCAGCAGTTTATGGGGGGGCTCCACCTCTATAGGCTACACCTTC. Protein sequence: CASSLWGGSTSIGYTF.

This clone was recorded once. J is TRBJ2-1 and V is TRBV5-5, with 8 bases fitting TRBD1. Germline V gene sequence: CDR1 SGHKS, CDR2 YYEKEE (reference sequence). The CDR3 sequence is 19 residues long. V was clipped by 3 bases and J by 0 bases; unmatched bases: 14. This CDR3 is CASSSLPSRQGSSYNEQFF. The DNA of the CDR3 is TGTGCCAGCAGCTCCCTTCCTAGCCGACAGGGGAGCTCCTACAATGAGCAGTTCTTC.

A word on this clone: One junction end does not reproduce the germline sequence, and a read error may be involved. CDR3 amino acids: CASSLVTGQETQYF. In DNA form, the CDR3 reads TGTGCTAGCAGCTTAGTCACAGGCCAAGAGACCCAGTACTTC. The chain couples TRBV7-7 to TRBJ2-5; a weak D match, TRBD1 (5 bases). The germline V gene encodes CDR1 SSHAT and CDR2 FNYEAQ (reference sequence). This CDR3 comprises 14 residues.

The rearrangement uses TRBV28 and TRBJ2-1, with a weak D call TRBD2 (6 bases). Trimming removed 7 bases at V and 7 bases at J, with 11 bases between. The CDR3 loop spans 12 amino acids. The germline V gene has CDR1 MDHEN and CDR2 SYDVKM. CDR3 loop: CASTSGGNEQFF. DNA for the CDR3: TGTGCCAGCACCTCCGGGGGAAATGAGCAGTTCTTC.

This chain links TRBV5-4 with TRBJ2-1; 13 bases match TRBD2. The CDR3 contains 15 residues. V shed 2 bases and J 5 bases; nucleotides not matched to a gene: 1. CDR1 is SGHNT, CDR2 YYREEE, per germline (reference sequence). The DNA for the CDR3 is TGTGCCAGCAGCTTTGGGACTAGCGGGGACAATGAGCAGTTCTTC. It is translated as CASSFGTSGDNEQFF.

This clone was counted only a few times. The V call is TRBV2, the J call TRBJ2-3; D unresolved. The length of the CDR3 is 14 residues. Germline V lookup: CDR1 SNHLY, CDR2 FYNNEI. V was shortened by 5 bases and J by 0 bases, with 9 bases between the two germline ends. The CDR3 coding sequence is TGTGCCAGCAGTAAAACCTCTAGCACAGATACGCAGTATTTT. It codes for CASSKTSSTDTQYF. Looking up the rest from reference TRBV2 and TRBJ2-3 gives the full variable domain: EPEVTQTPSHQVTQMGQEVILRCVPISNHLYFYWYRQILGQKVEFLVSFYNNEISEKSEIFDDQFSVERPDGSNFTLKIRSTKLEDSAMYFCASSKTSSTDTQYFGPGTRLTVL.

Regarding this clone: A junction boundary mismatches the germline segment, possibly from a read error. The chain carries TRBV6-5 and TRBJ1-1; D uncertain. CDR1 is MNHEY and CDR2 is SVGAGI in the germline V gene. The CDR3 loop spans 14 amino acids. CDR3 in amino acids: CASSPSRLKTEAFF. In DNA, the CDR3 is TGTGCCAGCAGCCCCTCACGGTTGAAGACTGAAGCTTTCTTT.

V is TRBV7-2 and J is TRBJ2-1; D is possibly TRBD2 (7 bases). The CDR3 runs 16 residues. In germline, CDR1 is SGHTA, CDR2 FQGNSA. The V end was cut by 2 bases, the J end by 8 bases, with 19 bases between. The CDR3 nucleotides read TGTGCCAGCAGCTTATTCGGGGGCACGGGACTATATGAGCAGTTCTTC. Protein product: CASSLFGGTGLYEQFF. Full variable domain (rest looked up from reference TRBV7-2 and TRBJ2-1): GAGVSQSPSNKVTEKGKDVELRCDPISGHTALYWYRQSLGQGLEFLIYFQGNSAPDKSGLPSDRFSAERTGGSVSTLTIQRTQQEDSAVYLCASSLFGGTGLYEQFFGPGTRLTVL.

The J gene is TRBJ2-2, the V gene TRBV28, with D hard to call. This CDR3 has 16 residues. V was trimmed by 6 bases and J by 5 bases, leaving 19 bases between them. Germline loops: CDR1 MDHEN, CDR2 SYDVKM. DNA for the CDR3: TGTGCCAGCAGCCTCTTACTGGGGTCGGGTACCGGGGAGCTGTTTTTT. Translation gives CASSLLLGSGTGELFF.

This chain connects TRBV11-2 to TRBJ1-2; 8 bases align to TRBD1. The CDR3 runs to 14 residues. Germline V gene lookup returns CDR1 SGHAT and CDR2 FQNNGV. The J segment lost 8 bases and the V segment lost 5 bases, leaving 10 bases of the junction unmatched. In DNA, the CDR3 is TGTGCCAGCAGCCAGGACAGGGAGCGAGGGGGCTACACCTTC. Translation gives CASSQDRERGGYTF.

The chain employs TRBV27 and TRBJ2-2; a weak D match, TRBD2 (5 bases). There are 16 residues in the CDR3. Germline V CDR1 and CDR2: MNHEY, SMNVEV (reference sequence). The V gene lost 8 bases and the J gene lost 1 base, with 17 bases spanning the gap. The CDR3 DNA reads TGTGCCAGCCGTTGGGGAGCCAACGGGAACACCGGGGAGCTGTTTTTT. This sequence encodes CASRWGANGNTGELFF.

The J gene is TRBJ1-5, the V gene TRBV7-9, with 7 bases lining up with TRBD1. The ends lost 5 bases at V and 7 bases at J; junction bases unmatched: 5. The CDR3 is 13 amino acids. From germline, CDR1 is SEHNR and CDR2 FQNEAQ (reference sequence). This CDR3 is CASSTQGRQPQHF. The CDR3 DNA reads TGTGCCAGCAGCACACAGGGGAGGCAGCCCCAGCATTTT.

V is TRBV28 and J is TRBJ2-7; no definite D call. V was pared by 4 bases and J by 3 bases, with 7 bases between. The CDR3 has 12 amino acids. Germline CDR1 reads MDHEN; CDR2 reads SYDVKM. For the CDR3, the DNA is TGTGCCAGCAGTTCGGAGTTCTACGAGCAGTACTTC. Translation: CASSSEFYEQYF.

The chain employs TRBV7-2 and TRBJ2-1; D may be TRBD1 (6 bases). The CDR3 covers 13 residues. V lost 5 bases to trimming and J lost 13 bases, with 18 bases between them. Germline V lookup: CDR1 SGHTA, CDR2 FQGNSA. CDR3 DNA: TGTGCCAGCAGCAACCACGCCGGGACAACACAGTTCTTC. Its protein product is CASSNHAGTTQFF.

The chain employs TRBV9 and TRBJ2-7; 12 bases match TRBD2. The CDR3 is 16 amino acids. V was pared by 4 bases and J by 3 bases, with 8 bases of the junction left unmatched. Per germline, CDR1 SGDLS and CDR2 YYNGEE. The CDR3 region has the DNA TGTGCCAGCAGCTCAAGTCCGGGACTAGCGGGCTACGAGCAGTACTTC. Translating gives CASSSSPGLAGYEQYF.

This clone has a single count. V and J are TRBV10-3 and TRBJ2-6, with a tentative D call TRBD2 (6 bases). Germline V lookup: CDR1 ENHRY, CDR2 SYGVKD. Trimming left V 5 bases short and J 9 bases short, with 11 bases between. The CDR3 runs 13 residues. The CDR3 DNA follows: TGTGCCATCAGTCCGGGAGAGGACAACGTCCTGACTTTC. It translates to CAISPGEDNVLTF.

Worth noting for this clone: The sample holds other DNA sequences that translate to the same CDR3. V is TRBV29-1 and J is TRBJ1-2, with 8 bases that match TRBD1. The CDR3 runs 11 residues. Trimming cost V 6 bases and J 8 bases; bases outside gene matches: 5. Germline values: CDR1 SQVTM, CDR2 ANQGSEA. CDR3 in amino acids: CSVGQGQGYTF. DNA for the CDR3: TGCAGCGTCGGACAGGGTCAGGGCTACACCTTC.

The chain links TRBV28 to TRBJ2-1; no clear D gene. The CDR3 covers 15 residues. Deletions cut 6 bases from V and 1 base from J, with 13 bases between. CDR1 and CDR2 (germline): MDHEN, SYDVKM. The CDR3 DNA sequence: TGTGCCAGCAGCTACCTAAAGGGTTCCTACAATGAGCAGTTCTTC. Its protein product is CASSYLKGSYNEQFF.

The chain combines TRBV27 with TRBJ2-7; maybe TRBD1 (5 bases). Trimming removed 3 bases from V and 3 bases from J, with 15 bases in between. Per the germline V gene, CDR1 is MNHEY and CDR2 is SMNVEV (reference sequence). The CDR3 length is 15 residues. This CDR3 is CASSFVRQGGYEQYF. The CDR3 bases are TGTGCCAGCAGTTTCGTAAGGCAGGGTGGCTACGAGCAGTACTTC.

The chain joins TRBV23-1 to TRBJ1-2, with D perhaps TRBD1 (5 bases). TRBV23-1 is an ORF for which the function is uncertain. This CDR3 region has 12 residues. The V gene lost 5 bases and the J gene lost 3 bases, with 7 bases spanning the gap. The CDR3, as DNA: TGCGCCAGCAGTGGGGCAGACTATGGCTACACCTTC. Protein sequence: CASSGADYGYTF.

About this clone itself: Within the sample, other DNA sequences also encode this same CDR3. The rearrangement uses TRBV15 and TRBJ2-7, with TRBD1 as a possible D gene (5 bases). Per germline, CDR1 LNHNV and CDR2 YYDKDF (reference sequence). The CDR3 totals 14 residues. Trimming stripped 1 base from V and 2 bases from J, with 9 bases between. CDR3 in DNA: TGTGCCACCAGCAGAGTGGGGCAGGCCTACGAGCAGTACTTC. This encodes CATSRVGQAYEQYF.

V gene TRBV2 combines with J gene TRBJ1-2; D is unclear. V gave up 6 bases and J gave up 5 bases, with 13 bases separating them. Germline assignment: CDR1 SNHLY and CDR2 FYNNEI. The CDR3 is made up of 13 amino acids. Here the CDR3 DNA reads TGTGCCAGCAGGGACCCCTTGGGGTATGGCTACACCTTC. As protein: CASRDPLGYGYTF.

The chain is built from TRBV14 and TRBJ1-3; D call uncertain. CDR3 length: 14 residues. Trimming left V 4 bases short and J 2 bases short, with 9 bases between. The germline V gene has CDR1 SGHDN and CDR2 FVKESK. The CDR3, as DNA: TGTGCCAGCAGCCGGGCGACTCCTGGAAACACCATATATTTT. Its protein product is CASSRATPGNTIYF.